The T cell receptor (beta chain) under discussion was sequenced for a study of vaccination effects on CD4 cells after COVID-19. The CDR3 sequence is 12 residues long. Germline lookup yields CDR1 SNHLY and CDR2 FYNNEI. Trimming took off 6 bases at V and 4 bases at J, with 8 bases between the two ends. The culture ran for under eleven days, and then CD4+ T cells were isolated. Concerning this clone: The antigen remains unidentified.

Method: immunoSEQ multiplex PCR; TCRdb's copy keeps in-frame clones and lacks some. The sample contains tens of thousands of clones, about 78% of which appear only once. The sample was CD4+ T cells from PBMCs cultured without peptide, taken before COVID-19 vaccination. This receptor was taken from a human donor who had a prior SARS-CoV-2 infection. The rearrangement joins TRBV2 to TRBJ2-3, with D possibly TRBD2 on 5 matching bases. CDR3 sequence reads: CASRYSADTQYF. In DNA, the CDR3 is TGTGCCAGCAGATATAGCGCAGATACGCAGTATTTT.